This T cell receptor beta chain was obtained from a study of blood T cell repertoires in COVID-19. Background on the study: Acute and convalescent COVID-19 samples came from the United States, Italy and Spain. PBMCs, B-cell-depleted T cells, or T cells were the source of the cDNA or gDNA that made up the material.

The CDR3 length is 16 residues. Germline lookup yields CDR1 SGDLS and CDR2 YYNGEE. The ends lost 7 bases at V and 4 bases at J; junction bases unmatched: 13. Produced via immunoSEQ multiplex PCR; TCRdb's table is partial and in-frame only. The sample lists some 80,000 clones; 84% were seen once. This TCR was recovered from a man aged 45-65 years with acute or convalescent COVID-19. The chain couples TRBV9 to TRBJ2-3; 9 bases match TRBD2. The sequenced sample consisted of peripheral blood. The CDR3 region is CASVASASGMSDTQYF. CDR3 DNA sequence: TGTGCCAGCGTAGCTTCAGCTAGCGGGATGTCAGATACGCAGTATTTT.